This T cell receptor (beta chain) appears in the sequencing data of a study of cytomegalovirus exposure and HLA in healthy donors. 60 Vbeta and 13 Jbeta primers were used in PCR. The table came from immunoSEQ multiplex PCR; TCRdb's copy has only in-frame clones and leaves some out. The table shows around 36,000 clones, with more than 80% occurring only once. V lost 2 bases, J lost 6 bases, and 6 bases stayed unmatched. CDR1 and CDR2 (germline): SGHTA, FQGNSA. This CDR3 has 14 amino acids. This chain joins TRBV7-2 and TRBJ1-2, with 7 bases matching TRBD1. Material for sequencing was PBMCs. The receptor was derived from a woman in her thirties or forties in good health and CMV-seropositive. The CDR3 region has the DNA TGTGCCAGCAGCTTAAGGGGGCATCAGGATGGCTACACCTTC. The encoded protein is CASSLRGHQDGYTF.